This is a list of T cell receptor beta chains from one sample in a study of shared clonotypes between healthy human individuals. TCRdb's copy holds only in-frame clones and misses some; the assay was immunoSEQ multiplex PCR. The sample holds around 2,000,000 clones; around 96% are singletons and the top ten take approximately 1.2%. The sample consisted of naive CD8+ T cells sorted from blood. These receptors were collected from a man between 18 and 29 years old in good health. Both conserved end residues are part of each CDR3. The D gene is left open where the match is weak. Clone size is shown for a subset of rows, as once, few, many or a class of expanded clone.

clone_size | j_call | v_call | d_call | cdr3_aa | cdr3_nt
NA | TRBJ1-1 | TRBV7-9 | TRBD1 | CASSLSTGVNTEAFF | TGTGCCAGCAGCCTCTCGACAGGGGTGAACACTGAAGCTTTCTTT
NA | TRBJ2-7 | TRBV19 | TRBD1 | CASQGGTGVYEQYF | TGTGCCTCCCAAGGCGGGACAGGGGTCTACGAGCAGTACTTC
NA | TRBJ1-2 | TRBV10-2 | NA | CASSESSAGYGYTF | TGCGCCAGCAGTGAGAGTTCTGCGGGCTATGGCTACACCTTC
NA | TRBJ1-4 | TRBV6-6 | NA | CASSFNSEKLFF | TGTGCCAGCAGTTTTAACAGTGAAAAACTGTTTTTT
once | TRBJ2-7 | TRBV2 | NA | CASRVGRTGNYEQYF | TGTGCCAGCAGAGTGGGTCGGACCGGGAACTACGAGCAGTACTTC
NA | TRBJ2-7 | TRBV7-8 | NA | CASSYPFLAIGAHEQYF | TGTGCCAGCAGCTACCCTTTTCTGGCGATAGGTGCCCACGAGCAGTACTTC
NA | TRBJ2-1 | TRBV5-6 | NA | CASSPGGLEQFF | TGTGCCAGCAGTCCAGGAGGACTTGAGCAGTTCTTC
NA | TRBJ1-1 | TRBV4-1 | TRBD1 | CATGRGPGTEAFF | TGCGCCACGGGGAGGGGGCCGGGCACTGAAGCTTTCTTT
NA | TRBJ2-7 | TRBV11-2 | NA | CASSLGSANSYEQYF | TGTGCCAGCAGCTTAGGCAGCGCGAACTCCTACGAGCAGTACTTC
NA | TRBJ2-5 | TRBV27 | NA | CASSATQGPKKTQYF | TGTGCCAGCAGCGCGACCCAGGGTCCCAAGAAGACCCAGTACTTC
NA | TRBJ2-1 | TRBV5-1 | TRBD2 | CASSFTGLAEMSYNEQFF | TGCGCCAGCAGCTTTACCGGACTAGCCGAAATGTCGTACAATGAGCAGTTCTTC
NA | TRBJ2-1 | TRBV6-5 | TRBD1 | CASSYSQGYNEQFF | TGTGCCAGCAGTTACTCACAGGGGTACAATGAGCAGTTCTTC
NA | TRBJ2-1 | TRBV6-5 | NA | CASIGGGHNEQFF | TGTGCCAGCATCGGGGGCGGCCACAATGAGCAGTTCTTC
NA | TRBJ1-1 | TRBV27 | NA | CASSFMAHTEAFF | TGTGCCAGCAGTTTCATGGCACACACTGAAGCTTTCTTT
NA | TRBJ2-7 | TRBV21-1 | NA | CAVLSQHLSYEQYF | TGTGCAGTACTTAGTCAACACCTCTCCTACGAGCAGTACTTC
NA | TRBJ1-2 | TRBV9 | NA | CASSPGGGLNGYTF | TGTGCCAGCAGCCCCGGTGGAGGGCTCAATGGCTACACCTTC
NA | TRBJ2-3 | TRBV6-1 | TRBD1 | CASSADHGTASTDTQYF | TGTGCCAGCAGTGCGGACCACGGGACAGCTAGCACAGATACGCAGTATTTT